One and the same sample provided the 8 T cell receptor beta chains below, sequenced in a study of blood T cell repertoires in COVID-19. The data were produced by immunoSEQ multiplex PCR, yet TCRdb's version contains in-frame clones alone and is incomplete. The sample records about 170,000 clones, about 85% being singletons. Sequences were obtained from peripheral blood. These receptors were obtained from a woman of 80 years or more in a cohort sampled during active or convalescent COVID-19.

This clone was recorded a few times. V usage is TRBV7-9 and J usage is TRBJ2-1; 7 nucleotides line up with TRBD1. Germline lookup yields CDR1 SEHNR and CDR2 FQNEAQ (reference sequence). V was clipped by 4 bases and J by 9 bases; unmatched bases: 6. There are 13 residues in the CDR3. The CDR3 here is CASSWDSTGEQFF. In DNA form, the CDR3 reads TGTGCCAGCAGCTGGGACAGTACGGGTGAGCAGTTCTTC.

V gene TRBV4-3 combines with J gene TRBJ2-4; a weak D match, TRBD2 (5 bases). Trimming removed 0 bases at V and 3 bases at J, with 12 bases between. Germline V gene data show CDR1 as LGHNA and CDR2 as YSLEER. The CDR3 is made up of 16 amino acids. The DNA of the CDR3 is TGCGCCAGCAGCCAAGACTACGGGAAGGGCAAAAACATTCAGTACTTC. This translates into CASSQDYGKGKNIQYF.

This clone was detected only a few times. The V gene is TRBV2, the J gene TRBJ1-4; D is uncertain. CDR3 length: 16 amino acids. The germline V and J ends were trimmed by 4 bases and 7 bases, with 19 bases remaining between them. Germline CDR1 reads SNHLY; CDR2 reads FYNNEI. The DNA of the CDR3 is TGTGCCAGCAGTGTTTCCGGATCGGAGGGTGGTGAAAAACTGTTTTTT. Translating gives CASSVSGSEGGEKLFF.

The chain couples TRBV7-9 to TRBJ1-6; maybe TRBD1 (5 bases). V was clipped by 5 bases and J by 12 bases, with 20 bases between them. Germline-derived CDR1 and CDR2 are SEHNR and FQNEAQ (reference sequence). This CDR3 contains 15 residues. The CDR3, as DNA: TGTGCCAGCAGCCTAGAGGCAGGAGGGGCTCTACCCCTCCACTTT. Its protein is CASSLEAGGALPLHF. Supplemented by reference TRBV7-9 and TRBJ1-6, the full variable domain reads DTGVSQNPRHKITKRGQNVTFRCDPISEHNRLYWYRQTLGQGPEFLTYFQNEAQLEKSRLLSDRFSAERPKGSFSTLEIQRTEQGDSAMYLCASSLEAGGALPLHFGNGTRLTVT.

This clone was seen only once. V and J are TRBV24-1 and TRBJ2-1; 8 nucleotides match TRBD1. From germline, CDR1 is KGHDR and CDR2 SFDVKD. With V trimmed by 4 bases and J by 0 bases, 1 base remained unmatched. The CDR3 consists of 15 residues. CDR3 coding DNA: TGTGCCACCAGTGACGGACAGGGCTCCTACAATGAGCAGTTCTTC. It codes for CATSDGQGSYNEQFF.

V usage is TRBV3-1 (or the pseudogene TRBV3-2) and J usage is TRBJ1-5; 9 positions match TRBD1. The CDR3 is made up of 15 amino acids. V lost 3 bases to trimming and J lost 8 bases; unmatched junction nucleotides: 8. Germline lookup yields CDR1 LGHDT and CDR2 YNNKEL (reference sequence). CDR3 DNA: TGTGCCAGCAGCCACAGGGACAGGGAAAGGGAGCCCCAGCATTTT. Residues: CASSHRDREREPQHF.

This chain uses TRBV19 with TRBJ1-3; D not certain. V was clipped by 5 bases and J by 4 bases, with 15 bases between them. Germline CDR1 and CDR2: LNHDA and SQIVND (reference sequence). CDR3 length: 15 amino acids. The CDR3 spells CASSPREPRGNTIYF. The CDR3 region has the DNA TGTGCCAGTAGTCCGCGGGAGCCCAGGGGAAACACCATATATTTT. The complete variable domain, with remaining parts taken from reference TRBV19 and TRBJ1-3, reads DGGITQSPKYLFRKEGQNVTLSCEQNLNHDAMYWYRQDPGQGLRLIYYSQIVNDFQKGDIAEGYSVSREKKESFPLTVTSAQKNPTAFYLCASSPREPRGNTIYFGEGSWLTVV.

This clone came up once. CDR3 sequence (DNA): TGTGCCAGCAGTTCCCCTCTTACCCCTTCCGGGACAGTTACCGGGGAGCTGTTTTTT. Protein: CASSSPLTPSGTVTGELFF. This chain joins TRBV28 and TRBJ2-2; 7 bases match TRBD1. The junction had 19 bases not matched to a gene; V was cut back by 4 bases and J by 5 bases. Per the germline V gene, CDR1 is MDHEN and CDR2 is SYDVKM. This CDR3 spans 19 amino acids.